This TCR beta chain is from a study of Graves' ophthalmopathy and Graves' hyperthyroidism. Patients were excluded if they had other autoimmune diseases or uncontrolled infections, and likewise if pregnancy or lactation applied. Using RNA transcripts, the TCR beta CDR3 regions were amplified. An opening RT-PCR round employed HTBI primers and preceded a second-round multiplex PCR. TCRdb processed the multiplex PCR reads anew with MiXCR; each CDR3 protein has one entry. Of over a million distinct CDR3 sequences listed, about 36% were seen once; the top ten hold around 10%. The CDR3 covers 17 residues. Per the germline V gene, CDR1 is MNHEY and CDR2 is SVGAGI. V dropped 2 bases and J dropped 4; count of bases not matched to a gene: 10.

The sequenced sample was peripheral blood or thyroid tissue (not recorded which). The sequence was collected from an adult man with Graves' hyperthyroidism. The chain uses TRBV6-5 and TRBJ1-5; 8 positions agree with TRBD1. The CDR3 sequence is CASSYARSRGQNQPQHF. The CDR3 DNA follows: TGTGCCAGCAGTTACGCTCGATCCAGGGGGCAAAATCAGCCCCAGCATTTT.